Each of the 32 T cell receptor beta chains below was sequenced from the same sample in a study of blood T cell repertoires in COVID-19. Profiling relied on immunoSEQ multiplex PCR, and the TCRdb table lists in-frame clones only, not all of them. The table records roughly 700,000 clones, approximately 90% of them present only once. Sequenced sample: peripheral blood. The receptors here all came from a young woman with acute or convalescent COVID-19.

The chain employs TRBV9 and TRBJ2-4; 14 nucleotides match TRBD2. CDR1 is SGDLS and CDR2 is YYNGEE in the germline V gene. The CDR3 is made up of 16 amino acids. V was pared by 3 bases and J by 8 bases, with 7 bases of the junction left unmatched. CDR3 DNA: TGTGCCAGCAGCGGGACTAGCGGGGGGCCTACAGACATTCAGTACTTC. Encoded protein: CASSGTSGGPTDIQYF.

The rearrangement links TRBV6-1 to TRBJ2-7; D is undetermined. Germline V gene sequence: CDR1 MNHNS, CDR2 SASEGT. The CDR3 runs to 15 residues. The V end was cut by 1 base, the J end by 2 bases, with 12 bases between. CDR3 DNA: TGTGCCAGCAGTGAAGGCGCATTTGCCCCCTACGAGCAGTACTTC. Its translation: CASSEGAFAPYEQYF.

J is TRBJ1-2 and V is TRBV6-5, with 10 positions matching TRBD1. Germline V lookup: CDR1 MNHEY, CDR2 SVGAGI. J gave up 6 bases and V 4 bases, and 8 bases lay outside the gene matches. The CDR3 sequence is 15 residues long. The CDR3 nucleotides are TGTGCCAGCAGTTCCGATCGGACAGGGGGAGATGGCTACACCTTC. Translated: CASSSDRTGGDGYTF.

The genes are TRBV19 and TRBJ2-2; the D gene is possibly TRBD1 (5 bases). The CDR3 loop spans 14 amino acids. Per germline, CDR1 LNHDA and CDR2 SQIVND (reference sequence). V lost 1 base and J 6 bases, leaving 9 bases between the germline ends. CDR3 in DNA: TGTGCCAGTAGTATAGTGCAGGGCCCCGGGGAGCTGTTTTTT. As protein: CASSIVQGPGELFF. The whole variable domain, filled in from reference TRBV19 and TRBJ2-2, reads DGGITQSPKYLFRKEGQNVTLSCEQNLNHDAMYWYRQDPGQGLRLIYYSQIVNDFQKGDIAEGYSVSREKKESFPLTVTSAQKNPTAFYLCASSIVQGPGELFFGEGSRLTVL.

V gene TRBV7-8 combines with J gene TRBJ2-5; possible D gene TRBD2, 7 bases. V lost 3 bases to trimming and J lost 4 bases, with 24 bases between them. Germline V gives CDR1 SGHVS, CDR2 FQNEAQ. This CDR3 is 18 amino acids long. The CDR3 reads CASSFYPPGGPRGETQYF. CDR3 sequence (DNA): TGTGCCAGCAGCTTTTATCCCCCCGGGGGGCCTCGTGGAGAGACCCAGTACTTC.

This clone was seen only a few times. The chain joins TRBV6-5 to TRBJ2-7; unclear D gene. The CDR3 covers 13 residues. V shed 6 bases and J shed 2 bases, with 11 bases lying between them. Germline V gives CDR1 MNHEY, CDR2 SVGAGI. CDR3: CASRNRVAYEQYF. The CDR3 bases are TGTGCCAGCAGAAACAGAGTCGCCTACGAGCAGTACTTC.

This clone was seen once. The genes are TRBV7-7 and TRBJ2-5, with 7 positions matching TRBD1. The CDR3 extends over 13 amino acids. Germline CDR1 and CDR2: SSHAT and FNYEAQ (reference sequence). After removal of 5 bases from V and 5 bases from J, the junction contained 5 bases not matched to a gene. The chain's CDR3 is CASSVGQRETQYF. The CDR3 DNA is TGTGCCAGCAGCGTGGGACAGCGCGAGACCCAGTACTTC.

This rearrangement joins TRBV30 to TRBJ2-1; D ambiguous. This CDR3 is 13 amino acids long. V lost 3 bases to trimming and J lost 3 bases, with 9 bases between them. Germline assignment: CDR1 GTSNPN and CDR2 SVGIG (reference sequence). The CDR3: CAWRSPGYNEQFF. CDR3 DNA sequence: TGTGCCTGGAGGTCGCCGGGCTACAATGAGCAGTTCTTC.

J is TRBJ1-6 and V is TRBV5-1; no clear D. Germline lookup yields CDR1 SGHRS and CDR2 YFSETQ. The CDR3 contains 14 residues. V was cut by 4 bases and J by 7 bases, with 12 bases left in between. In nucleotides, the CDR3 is TGCGCCAGCAGCGGGGATCGGGGAAATTCACCCCTCCACTTT. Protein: CASSGDRGNSPLHF.

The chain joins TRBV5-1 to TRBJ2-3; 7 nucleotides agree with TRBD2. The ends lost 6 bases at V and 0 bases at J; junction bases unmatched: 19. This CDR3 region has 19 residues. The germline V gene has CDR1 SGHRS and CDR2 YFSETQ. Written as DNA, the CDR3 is TGCGCCAGCACCAACTCCCTGGGGCTAGCGGTCGCTAGCACAGATACGCAGTATTTT. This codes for CASTNSLGLAVASTDTQYF.

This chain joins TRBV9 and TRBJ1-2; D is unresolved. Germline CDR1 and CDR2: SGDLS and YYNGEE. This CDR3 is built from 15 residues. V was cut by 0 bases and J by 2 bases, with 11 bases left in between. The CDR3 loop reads CASSVAHERNYGYTF. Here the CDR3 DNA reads TGTGCCAGCAGCGTAGCGCACGAGAGGAACTATGGCTACACCTTC.

The CDR3 sequence is CAWSFQGASLAQPQHF. CDR3 bases: TGTGCCTGGAGTTTCCAGGGGGCATCCCTGGCTCAGCCCCAGCATTTT. V is TRBV30 and J is TRBJ1-5, with 8 nucleotides matching TRBD1. Per germline, CDR1 GTSNPN and CDR2 SVGIG (reference sequence). The CDR3 consists of 16 residues. Trimming cost V 2 bases and J 6 bases; bases outside gene matches: 12.

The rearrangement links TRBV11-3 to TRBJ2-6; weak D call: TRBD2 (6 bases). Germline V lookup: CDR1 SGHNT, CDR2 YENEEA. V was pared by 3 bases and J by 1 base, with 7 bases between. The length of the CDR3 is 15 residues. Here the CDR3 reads CASSLGGSGANVLTF. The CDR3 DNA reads TGTGCCAGCAGCTTGGGGGGTTCTGGGGCCAACGTCCTGACTTTC.

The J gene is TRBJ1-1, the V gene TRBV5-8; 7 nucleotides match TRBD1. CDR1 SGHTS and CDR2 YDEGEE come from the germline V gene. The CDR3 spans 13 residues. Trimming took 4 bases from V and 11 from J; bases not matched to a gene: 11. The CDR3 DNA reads TGTGCCAGCAGCCCCGACAGGGACCGGGGCGCTTTCTTT. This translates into CASSPDRDRGAFF.

Here the CDR3 DNA reads TGTGCCACCAGCGGTACGACAGATCGCTACACCTTC. This codes for CATSGTTDRYTF. The chain links TRBV24-1 to TRBJ1-2; D perhaps matches TRBD1 (5 bases). CDR1 KGHDR and CDR2 SFDVKD come from the germline V gene. The CDR3 extends over 12 amino acids. Trimming pared 7 bases from V and 9 bases from J, leaving 14 bases between.

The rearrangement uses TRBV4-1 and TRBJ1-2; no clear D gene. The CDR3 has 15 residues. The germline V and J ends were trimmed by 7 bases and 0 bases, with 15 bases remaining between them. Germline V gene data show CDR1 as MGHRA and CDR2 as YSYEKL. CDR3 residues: CASTSTWEANYGYTF. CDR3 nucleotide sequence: TGCGCCAGCACCTCTACTTGGGAGGCTAACTATGGCTACACCTTC.

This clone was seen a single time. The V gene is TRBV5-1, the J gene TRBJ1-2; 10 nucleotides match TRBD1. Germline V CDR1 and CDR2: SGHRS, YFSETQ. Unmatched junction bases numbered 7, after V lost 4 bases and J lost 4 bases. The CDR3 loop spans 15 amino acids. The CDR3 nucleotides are TGCGCCAGCAGCCCCACGAGGACAGGGGGCTATGGCTACACCTTC. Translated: CASSPTRTGGYGYTF.

CDR3 sequence reads: CASSGGGIYGYTF. CDR3 nucleotides: TGTGCCAGCAGCGGCGGGGGGATCTATGGCTACACCTTC. This chain links TRBV9 with TRBJ1-2, with D tentatively TRBD1 (5 bases). The CDR3 sequence is 13 residues long. Germline assignment: CDR1 SGDLS and CDR2 YYNGEE. The V end lost 3 bases, the J end lost 4 bases, and 10 bases lay between the germline ends.

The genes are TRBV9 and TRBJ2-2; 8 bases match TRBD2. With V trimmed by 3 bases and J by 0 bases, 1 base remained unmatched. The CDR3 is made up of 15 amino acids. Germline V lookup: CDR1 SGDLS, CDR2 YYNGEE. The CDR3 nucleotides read TGTGCCAGCAGCGGCGGGGGGCCGAACACCGGGGAGCTGTTTTTT. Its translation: CASSGGGPNTGELFF.

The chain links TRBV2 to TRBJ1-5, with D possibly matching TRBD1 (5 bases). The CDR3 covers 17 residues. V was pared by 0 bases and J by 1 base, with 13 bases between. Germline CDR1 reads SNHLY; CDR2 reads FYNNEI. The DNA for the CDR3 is TGTGCCAGCAGTGAAGCGCTTGGCAGGGAAAGCAATCAGCCCCAGCATTTT. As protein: CASSEALGRESNQPQHF.

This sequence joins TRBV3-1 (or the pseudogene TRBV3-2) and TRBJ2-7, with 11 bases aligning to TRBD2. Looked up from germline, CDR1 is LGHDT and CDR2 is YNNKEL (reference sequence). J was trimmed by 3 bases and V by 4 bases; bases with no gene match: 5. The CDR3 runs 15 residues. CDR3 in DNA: TGTGCCAGCAGCCCAGTTGGGACTAGCGGCTACGAGCAGTACTTC. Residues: CASSPVGTSGYEQYF.

The CDR3 loop is CASSPRAPGTGDYEQYF. As DNA, the CDR3 is TGCGCCAGCAGCCCTCGGGCCCCCGGGACAGGGGACTACGAGCAGTACTTC. The V gene is TRBV5-1, the J gene TRBJ2-7, with 10 nucleotides matching TRBD1. This CDR3 spans 17 amino acids. Germline V gene lookup returns CDR1 SGHRS and CDR2 YFSETQ. The J segment lost 3 bases and the V segment lost 4 bases, leaving 13 bases of the junction unmatched.

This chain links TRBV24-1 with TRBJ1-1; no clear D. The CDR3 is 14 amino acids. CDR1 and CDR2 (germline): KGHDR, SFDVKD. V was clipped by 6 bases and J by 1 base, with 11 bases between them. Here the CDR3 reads CATSQAGPNTEAFF. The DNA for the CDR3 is TGTGCCACCAGTCAGGCAGGCCCGAACACTGAAGCTTTCTTT.

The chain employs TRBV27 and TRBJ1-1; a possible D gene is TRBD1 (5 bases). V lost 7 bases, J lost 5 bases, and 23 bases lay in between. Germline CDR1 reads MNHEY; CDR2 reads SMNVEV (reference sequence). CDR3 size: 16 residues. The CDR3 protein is CASTRGVTGVGTEAFF. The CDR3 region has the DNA TGTGCCAGCACCCGGGGGGTCACCGGGGTAGGGACTGAAGCTTTCTTT.

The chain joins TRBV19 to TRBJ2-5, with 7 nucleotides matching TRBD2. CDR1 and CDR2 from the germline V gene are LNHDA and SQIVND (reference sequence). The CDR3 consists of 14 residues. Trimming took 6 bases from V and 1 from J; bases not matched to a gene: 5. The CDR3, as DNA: TGTGCCAGTAGGGCGCGGGGGAGCCAAGAGACCCAGTACTTC. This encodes CASRARGSQETQYF.

The CDR3 sequence: CASSRGGGYNEQFF. The DNA for the CDR3 is TGTGCCAGCAGCCGCGGGGGTGGATACAATGAGCAGTTCTTC. This chain links TRBV7-2 with TRBJ2-1; 7 bases are a match to TRBD2. The V segment lost 5 bases and the J segment 4 bases; nucleotides outside the gene matches: 5. The CDR3 is 14 amino acids. Germline V lookup: CDR1 SGHTA, CDR2 FQGNSA.

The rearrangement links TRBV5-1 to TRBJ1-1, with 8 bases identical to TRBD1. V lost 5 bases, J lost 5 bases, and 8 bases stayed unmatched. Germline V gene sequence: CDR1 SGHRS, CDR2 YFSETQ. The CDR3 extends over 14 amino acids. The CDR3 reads CASSHWTGRTEAFF. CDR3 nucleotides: TGCGCCAGCAGTCATTGGACAGGGAGAACTGAAGCTTTCTTT.

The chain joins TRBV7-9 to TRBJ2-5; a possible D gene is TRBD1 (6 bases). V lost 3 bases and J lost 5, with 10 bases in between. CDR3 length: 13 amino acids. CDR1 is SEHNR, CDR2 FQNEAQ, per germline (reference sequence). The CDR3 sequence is CASSFQGTETQYF. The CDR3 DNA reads TGTGCCAGCAGCTTTCAGGGGACGGAGACCCAGTACTTC.

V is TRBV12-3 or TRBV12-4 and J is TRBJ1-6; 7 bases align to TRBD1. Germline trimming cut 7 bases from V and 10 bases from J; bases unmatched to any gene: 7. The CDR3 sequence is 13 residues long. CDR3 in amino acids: CASNRDRVSPLHF. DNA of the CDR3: TGTGCCAGCAACAGAGACAGGGTCTCACCCCTCCACTTT.

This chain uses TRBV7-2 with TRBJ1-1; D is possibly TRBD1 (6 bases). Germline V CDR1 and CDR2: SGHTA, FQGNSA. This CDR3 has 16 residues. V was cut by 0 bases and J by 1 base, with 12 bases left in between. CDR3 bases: TGTGCCAGCAGCTTAGCCCGGGGGGCCCAGAACACTGAAGCTTTCTTT. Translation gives CASSLARGAQNTEAFF.

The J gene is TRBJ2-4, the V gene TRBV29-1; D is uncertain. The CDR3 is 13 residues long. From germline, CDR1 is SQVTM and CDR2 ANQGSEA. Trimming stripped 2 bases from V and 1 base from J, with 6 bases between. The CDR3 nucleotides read TGCAGCGTTGAACGGGTTGCCAAAAACATTCAGTACTTC. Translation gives CSVERVAKNIQYF.

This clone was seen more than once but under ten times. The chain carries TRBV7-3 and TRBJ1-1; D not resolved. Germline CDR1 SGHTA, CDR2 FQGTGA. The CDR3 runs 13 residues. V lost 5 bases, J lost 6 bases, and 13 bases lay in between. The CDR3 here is CASSPRGVAEAFF. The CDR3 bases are TGTGCCAGCAGCCCCCGCGGGGTGGCTGAAGCTTTCTTT.